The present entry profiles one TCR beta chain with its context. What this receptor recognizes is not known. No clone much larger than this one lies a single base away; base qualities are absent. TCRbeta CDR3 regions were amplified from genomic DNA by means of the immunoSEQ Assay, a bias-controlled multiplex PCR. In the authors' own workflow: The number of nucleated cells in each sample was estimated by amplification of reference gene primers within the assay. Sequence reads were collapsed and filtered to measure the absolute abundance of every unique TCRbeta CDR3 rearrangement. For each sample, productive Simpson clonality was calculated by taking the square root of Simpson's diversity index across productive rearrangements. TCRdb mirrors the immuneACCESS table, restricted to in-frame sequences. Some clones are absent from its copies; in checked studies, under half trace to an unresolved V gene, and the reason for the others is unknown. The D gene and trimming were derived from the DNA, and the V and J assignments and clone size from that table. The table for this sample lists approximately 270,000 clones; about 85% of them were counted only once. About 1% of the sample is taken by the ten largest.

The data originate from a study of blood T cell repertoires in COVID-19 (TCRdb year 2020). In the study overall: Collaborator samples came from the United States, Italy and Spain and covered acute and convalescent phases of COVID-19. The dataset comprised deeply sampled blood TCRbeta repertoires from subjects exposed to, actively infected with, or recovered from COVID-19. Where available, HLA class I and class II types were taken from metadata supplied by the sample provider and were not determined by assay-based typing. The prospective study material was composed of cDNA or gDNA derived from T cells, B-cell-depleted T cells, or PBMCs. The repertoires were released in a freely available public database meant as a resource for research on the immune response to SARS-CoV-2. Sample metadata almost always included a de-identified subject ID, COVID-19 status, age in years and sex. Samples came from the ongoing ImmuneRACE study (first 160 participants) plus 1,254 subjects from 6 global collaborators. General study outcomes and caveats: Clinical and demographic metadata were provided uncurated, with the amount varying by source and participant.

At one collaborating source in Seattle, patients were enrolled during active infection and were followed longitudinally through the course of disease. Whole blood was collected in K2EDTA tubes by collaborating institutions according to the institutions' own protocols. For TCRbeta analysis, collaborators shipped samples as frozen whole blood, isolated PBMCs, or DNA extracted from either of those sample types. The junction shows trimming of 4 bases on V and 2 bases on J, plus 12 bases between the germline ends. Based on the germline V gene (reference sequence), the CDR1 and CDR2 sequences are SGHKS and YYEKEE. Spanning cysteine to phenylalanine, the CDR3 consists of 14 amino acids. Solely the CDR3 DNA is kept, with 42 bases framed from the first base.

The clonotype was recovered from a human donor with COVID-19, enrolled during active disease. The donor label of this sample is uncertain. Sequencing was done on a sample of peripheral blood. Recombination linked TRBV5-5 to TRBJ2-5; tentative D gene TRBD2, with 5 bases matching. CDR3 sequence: CASSPLSVQETQYF. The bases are TGTGCCAGCAGCCCCCTTAGCGTACAAGAGACCCAGTACTTC.